Listed here are 3 T cell receptor beta chains from one sample, sequenced in a study of cytomegalovirus exposure and HLA in healthy donors. With 60 Vbeta and 13 Jbeta primers, the PCR was carried out. Generated by immunoSEQ multiplex PCR, the TCRdb table keeps only in-frame clones and is missing some. The table records some 160,000 clones, over 70% of them present only once. The specimen was PBMCs. The receptors shown here come from a man between 45 and 60 years old in good health and CMV-seropositive.

The V and J genes are TRBV6-5 and TRBJ2-7; D perhaps matches TRBD1 (5 bases). Deletions cut 7 bases from V and 0 bases from J, with 16 bases between. CDR1 MNHEY and CDR2 SVGAGI come from the germline V gene. The CDR3 sequence is 15 residues long. CDR3 amino acids: CASTPLLGASYEQYF. CDR3 bases: TGTGCCAGCACCCCCTTGCTAGGGGCCTCCTACGAGCAGTACTTC.

The chain joins TRBV9 to TRBJ2-7, with D maybe TRBD1 (5 bases). The CDR3 extends over 14 amino acids. Germline assignment: CDR1 SGDLS and CDR2 YYNGEE. Trimming stripped 0 bases from V and 2 bases from J, with 9 bases between. The CDR3 protein is CASSVAWGPYEQYF. Written as DNA, the CDR3 is TGTGCCAGCAGCGTAGCTTGGGGCCCCTACGAGCAGTACTTC.

The chain employs TRBV5-1 and TRBJ2-3; 8 positions match TRBD2. Germline V gives CDR1 SGHRS, CDR2 YFSETQ. Trimming cost V 0 bases and J 5 bases; bases outside gene matches: 8. The CDR3 spans 16 residues. The chain's CDR3 is CASSLGSSGLGDTQYF. CDR3 in DNA: TGCGCCAGCAGCTTGGGGTCTAGCGGGCTCGGAGATACGCAGTATTTT. The whole variable domain, filled in from reference TRBV5-1 and TRBJ2-3, reads KAGVTQTPRYLIKTRGQQVTLSCSPISGHRSVSWYQQTPGQGLQFLFEYFSETQRNKGNFPGRFSGRQFSNSRSEMNVSTLELGDSALYLCASSLGSSGLGDTQYFGPGTRLTVL.